The 28 T cell receptor beta chains in this list originate from one sample, sequenced in a study of cytomegalovirus exposure and HLA in healthy donors. A multiplex PCR was run with 60 Vbeta primers and 13 Jbeta primers. Profiling relied on immunoSEQ multiplex PCR, and the TCRdb table lists in-frame clones only, not all of them. The sample records about 130,000 clones, around 73% being singletons. The sample comprised PBMCs. The source is a man aged 55 to 70 in good health and CMV-seropositive.

V and J are TRBV6-1 and TRBJ1-3; D is perhaps TRBD1 (5 bases). Germline loops: CDR1 MNHNS, CDR2 SASEGT. With 2 bases removed from V and 2 bases from J, the gap between germline ends came to 7 bases. The CDR3 contains 14 residues. The CDR3 is CASSERGAGNTIYF. CDR3 in DNA: TGTGCCAGCAGTGAACGGGGGGCTGGAAACACCATATATTTT.

This clone was counted a few times. The chain recombines TRBV7-3 with TRBJ1-2; perhaps TRBD1 as D (5 bases). Trimming left V 5 bases short and J 8 bases short, with 15 bases between. This CDR3 has 13 residues. Per germline, CDR1 SGHTA and CDR2 FQGTGA. The CDR3 DNA sequence: TGTGCCAGCAGCACACGGACAAGAAAAGGCTACACCTTC. It specifies CASSTRTRKGYTF.

The chain combines TRBV19 with TRBJ1-5; no definite D call. V lost 8 bases and J 5 bases, leaving 25 bases between the germline ends. The CDR3 has 17 residues. Germline values: CDR1 LNHDA, CDR2 SQIVND (reference sequence). In DNA form, the CDR3 reads TGTGCCAGTGGCGAGGGTGGTGGACGAGGGCTTGATCAGCCCCAGCATTTT. Translating gives CASGEGGGRGLDQPQHF.

The rearrangement uses TRBV7-9 and TRBJ1-1; 7 nucleotides agree with TRBD1. Trimming cost V 5 bases and J 1 base; bases outside gene matches: 10. Germline-derived CDR1 and CDR2 are SEHNR and FQNEAQ (reference sequence). The CDR3 covers 16 residues. CDR3 coding DNA: TGTGCCAGCAGCCTGGGACAGTCGAGACCGAACACTGAAGCTTTCTTT. The encoded protein is CASSLGQSRPNTEAFF.

As regards this clone: This same CDR3 is encoded by further DNA sequences in the sample. J is TRBJ1-1 and V is TRBV5-1; D ambiguous. This CDR3 comprises 14 residues. CDR1 SGHRS and CDR2 YFSETQ come from the germline V gene. The germline V and J ends were trimmed by 4 bases and 0 bases, with 10 bases remaining between them. The CDR3 DNA reads as TGCGCCAGCAGCCTCCGAAGCCTGAACACTGAAGCTTTCTTT. This encodes CASSLRSLNTEAFF.

The chain links TRBV28 to TRBJ2-7; 9 bases line up with TRBD1. Per the germline V gene, CDR1 is MDHEN and CDR2 is SYDVKM. V lost 7 bases and J lost 4; bases outside the gene matches: 11. The CDR3 has 15 residues. This CDR3 is CASTLTGQGLYEQYF. The CDR3 DNA is TGTGCCAGCACCCTCACGGGACAGGGCTTGTACGAGCAGTACTTC.

The table lists this clone with a count of one. The chain combines TRBV29-1 with TRBJ2-5, with 7 bases identical to TRBD2. With V trimmed by 5 bases and J by 5 bases, 5 bases remained unmatched. Germline CDR1 reads SQVTM; CDR2 reads ANQGSEA. The CDR3 is 12 residues long. CDR3 sequence reads: CSVTSDGETQYF. DNA for the CDR3: TGCAGCGTTACTAGCGACGGGGAGACCCAGTACTTC.

The J gene is TRBJ2-3, the V gene TRBV6-1; D unresolved. The CDR3 has 15 residues. The germline V and J ends were trimmed by 3 bases and 1 base, with 11 bases remaining between them. CDR1 and CDR2 from the germline V gene are MNHNS and SASEGT. Written as DNA, the CDR3 is TGTGCCAGCAGTGAGTTGCGGTTCGGCACAGATACGCAGTATTTT. It encodes CASSELRFGTDTQYF.

This clone was seen a handful of times. The chain is built from TRBV5-1 and TRBJ2-7; TRBD2 agrees at 9 bases. The CDR3 sequence is 20 residues long. Germline V CDR1 and CDR2: SGHRS, YFSETQ. Trimming cost V 4 bases and J 3 bases; bases outside gene matches: 23. The CDR3 is CASSLGLGIAGASLLYEQYF. DNA of the CDR3: TGCGCCAGCAGCCTAGGCCTTGGAATAGCGGGGGCGTCTCTGCTCTACGAGCAGTACTTC.

This clone was recorded many times. V usage is TRBV10-3 and J usage is TRBJ2-3; D ambiguous. The CDR3 is made up of 14 amino acids. V lost 2 bases and J lost 4, with 10 bases in between. Germline V gives CDR1 ENHRY, CDR2 SYGVKD. The CDR3 region is CAISEPRGADTQYF. DNA for the CDR3: TGTGCCATCAGTGAGCCTCGCGGTGCAGATACGCAGTATTTT.

The V gene is TRBV19, the J gene TRBJ2-5, with a weak D call TRBD2 (5 bases). Germline CDR1 LNHDA, CDR2 SQIVND (reference sequence). The CDR3 contains 14 residues. The V gene lost 4 bases and the J gene lost 6 bases, with 15 bases spanning the gap. As DNA, the CDR3 is TGTGCCAGTAGTACAGGATCTAGCATACAGACCCAGTACTTC. Translated: CASSTGSSIQTQYF.

V gene TRBV6-5 combines with J gene TRBJ1-2, with D perhaps TRBD1 (6 bases). This CDR3 has 13 amino acids. Germline-derived CDR1 and CDR2 are MNHEY and SVGAGI. The ends were cut back, 5 bases at V and 10 bases at J, with 17 bases in the middle. The CDR3, as DNA: TGTGCCAGCAGTCAGCCGACAGGCCGAATCTACACCTTC. Translating it yields CASSQPTGRIYTF.

The chain couples TRBV28 to TRBJ1-5; D might be TRBD1 (6 bases). The CDR3 covers 14 residues. Germline V gene sequence: CDR1 MDHEN, CDR2 SYDVKM. V shed 11 bases and J shed 3 bases, with 17 bases lying between them. The CDR3 loop is CAGATPGVNQPQHF. As DNA, the CDR3 is TGTGCCGGGGCAACACCAGGGGTCAATCAGCCCCAGCATTTT.

This clone was counted between two and nine times. The J gene is TRBJ1-5, the V gene TRBV6-1; tentatively, D is TRBD1 (6 bases). The CDR3 covers 13 residues. V was cut by 6 bases and J by 6 bases, with 12 bases left in between. CDR1 is MNHNS, CDR2 SASEGT, per germline. In DNA, the CDR3 is TGTGCCAGCAGCGTGGGCAGGGGTCAGCCCCAGCATTTT. The encoded protein is CASSVGRGQPQHF.

The rearrangement uses TRBV5-1 and TRBJ2-6; 9 bases line up with TRBD1. Germline trimming cut 7 bases from V and 0 bases from J; bases unmatched to any gene: 5. Germline CDR1 SGHRS, CDR2 YFSETQ. The CDR3 has 16 residues. The CDR3 DNA reads TGCGCCAGCCAGGGACAGGGAAGCTCTGGGGCCAACGTCCTGACTTTC. This sequence encodes CASQGQGSSGANVLTF.

This chain joins TRBV30 and TRBJ2-5; D ambiguous. The CDR3 extends over 10 amino acids. The V end lost 3 bases, the J end lost 5 bases, and 4 bases lay between the germline ends. Per germline, CDR1 GTSNPN and CDR2 SVGIG (reference sequence). CDR3 loop: CAWRGETQYF. In nucleotides, the CDR3 is TGTGCCTGGAGGGGCGAGACCCAGTACTTC.

The V gene is TRBV6-4, the J gene TRBJ1-1; no firm D call. Germline V CDR1 and CDR2: MRHNA, SNTAGT. CDR3 length: 17 amino acids. The V end was cut by 4 bases, the J end by 1 base, with 19 bases between. The CDR3 DNA sequence: TGTGCCAGCAGTGTATCACTGCTTTTCACGGGGAACACTGAAGCTTTCTTT. It is translated as CASSVSLLFTGNTEAFF.

This clone was detected only once. The chain couples TRBV6-4 to TRBJ2-5; 7 bases fit TRBD1. Looked up from germline, CDR1 is MRHNA and CDR2 is SNTAGT. V dropped 5 bases and J dropped 5; count of bases not matched to a gene: 8. The CDR3 runs 14 residues. The CDR3 coding sequence is TGTGCCAGCAGTAATAGGGGGCCTGGGGAGACCCAGTACTTC. Its translation: CASSNRGPGETQYF.

The V and J genes are TRBV9 and TRBJ2-3; D is perhaps TRBD1 (5 bases). The CDR3 length is 16 residues. V shed 1 base and J shed 0 bases, with 12 bases lying between them. Germline loops: CDR1 SGDLS, CDR2 YYNGEE. This CDR3 reads CASSVIGAPSTDTQYF. CDR3 coding DNA: TGTGCCAGCAGCGTAATTGGGGCCCCTAGCACAGATACGCAGTATTTT.

The chain joins TRBV28 to TRBJ2-7; possible D gene TRBD2, 6 bases. Germline V CDR1 and CDR2: MDHEN, SYDVKM. The CDR3 contains 12 residues. Deletions cut 10 bases from V and 2 bases from J, with 12 bases between. The CDR3 DNA reads TGTGCCAATGGGACTTGTCCCTACGAGCAGTACTTC. Translating gives CANGTCPYEQYF.

This clone was detected only once. The rearrangement links TRBV28 to TRBJ2-2; the D gene is possibly TRBD2 (5 bases). This CDR3 has 16 residues. Germline V lookup: CDR1 MDHEN, CDR2 SYDVKM. Trimming removed 5 bases at V and 2 bases at J, with 15 bases between. As DNA, the CDR3 is TGTGCCAGCAGTCCTACAAGACTACGAAACACCGGGGAGCTGTTTTTT. It encodes CASSPTRLRNTGELFF.

The rearrangement links TRBV7-8 to TRBJ2-1; D not certain. The CDR3 contains 15 residues. The ends were cut back, 1 base at V and 4 bases at J, with 11 bases in the middle. The germline V gene has CDR1 SGHVS and CDR2 FQNEAQ. DNA of the CDR3: TGTGCCAGCAGCTTAGTAAGGCTAGAATACAATGAGCAGTTCTTC. This codes for CASSLVRLEYNEQFF.

This clone was seen a few times. The rearrangement uses TRBV7-9 and TRBJ2-1, with D tentatively TRBD1 (7 bases). The CDR3 sequence is 14 residues long. The ends were cut back, 2 bases at V and 9 bases at J, with 14 bases in the middle. Looked up from germline, CDR1 is SEHNR and CDR2 is FQNEAQ (reference sequence). CDR3 sequence: CASSLTGEVSEQFF. CDR3 nucleotides: TGTGCCAGCAGCTTAACAGGGGAGGTATCTGAGCAGTTCTTC.

This chain connects TRBV2 to TRBJ2-7; 9 bases line up with TRBD1. The trim removed 8 bases at V and 6 bases at J, leaving 5 bases unmatched. Per germline, CDR1 SNHLY and CDR2 FYNNEI. This CDR3 has 12 residues. CDR3 in amino acids: CASGTGISEQYF. The CDR3 DNA reads as TGTGCCAGCGGGACAGGGATTAGCGAGCAGTACTTC.

This clone has a handful of counts. The V call is TRBV7-2, the J call TRBJ2-1; D is unclear. Trimming shortened V by 1 base and J by 2 bases, and 9 bases separated the two germline ends. This CDR3 has 15 residues. From germline, CDR1 is SGHTA and CDR2 FQGNSA. The CDR3 reads CASSLDGSPYNEQFF. DNA for the CDR3: TGTGCCAGCAGCTTAGACGGGTCGCCCTACAATGAGCAGTTCTTC.

As for this clone: Other DNA sequences in this sample translate to the same CDR3. This chain uses TRBV7-3 with TRBJ1-1; no definite D call. V was cut by 5 bases and J by 1 base, with 11 bases left in between. Germline CDR1 SGHTA, CDR2 FQGTGA. This CDR3 contains 14 residues. The DNA of the CDR3 is TGTGCCAGCAGCCTTAACCCGGGGAACACTGAAGCTTTCTTT. This translates into CASSLNPGNTEAFF.

This clone came up a few times. The CDR3 here is CAWSVQGLNSGNTIYF. The CDR3 coding sequence is TGTGCCTGGAGTGTTCAGGGACTGAACTCTGGAAACACCATATATTTT. The chain combines TRBV30 with TRBJ1-3, with a weak D call TRBD1 (5 bases). V was pared by 0 bases and J by 0 bases, with 12 bases between. This CDR3 is built from 16 residues. Looked up from germline, CDR1 is GTSNPN and CDR2 is SVGIG (reference sequence).

The rearrangement uses TRBV30 and TRBJ1-6; 7 nucleotides agree with TRBD1. The germline V gene has CDR1 GTSNPN and CDR2 SVGIG (reference sequence). The CDR3 consists of 13 residues. V lost 8 bases and J lost 6; bases outside the gene matches: 7. In DNA form, the CDR3 reads TGTGCCCGAGCCACAGGGGTTAATTCACCCCTCCACTTT. Translated, it gives CARATGVNSPLHF. Full variable domain (rest looked up from reference TRBV30 and TRBJ1-6): SQTIHQWPATLVQPVGSPLSLECTVEGTSNPNLYWYRQAAGRGLQLLFYSVGIGQISSEVPQNLSASRPQDRQFILSSKKLLLSDSGFYLCARATGVNSPLHFGNGTRLTVT.